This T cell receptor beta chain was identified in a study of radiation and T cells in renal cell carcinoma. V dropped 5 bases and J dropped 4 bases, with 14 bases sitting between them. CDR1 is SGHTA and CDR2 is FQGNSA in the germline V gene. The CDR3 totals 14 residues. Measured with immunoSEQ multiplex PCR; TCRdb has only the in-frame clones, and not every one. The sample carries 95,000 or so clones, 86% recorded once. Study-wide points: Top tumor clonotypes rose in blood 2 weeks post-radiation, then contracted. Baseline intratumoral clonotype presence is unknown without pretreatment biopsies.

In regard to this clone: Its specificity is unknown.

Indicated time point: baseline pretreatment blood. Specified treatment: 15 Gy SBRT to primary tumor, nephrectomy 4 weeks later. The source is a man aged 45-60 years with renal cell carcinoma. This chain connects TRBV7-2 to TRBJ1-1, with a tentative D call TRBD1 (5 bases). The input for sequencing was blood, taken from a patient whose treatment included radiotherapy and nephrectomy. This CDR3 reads CASSLRQGSTEAFF. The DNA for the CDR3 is TGTGCCAGCAGCCTGCGGCAGGGATCCACTGAAGCTTTCTTT.